These T cell receptor beta chains were read from a single sample in a study of graft-versus-host responses after intestinal transplantation. These receptors' targets are unknown. The protocol was immunoSEQ multiplex PCR, while the TCRdb copy is restricted to in-frame clones and leaves out a portion. The data show 100,000 to 110,000 clones, with 87% seen just once and more than 0.75% held by the top ten. The specimen comprised unstimulated CD4+ T cells sorted from spleen or lymph node cells, sampled before transplant. The receptors come from a human donor who was the organ donor for an intestinal transplant. The CDR3 runs from the conserved cysteine through the conserved F or W. The order of the fields is V gene, clone size, J gene, CDR3 protein. Clone size, where shown, is once, few, many, or a class for clones that have expanded.

TRBV7-9	.	TRBJ2-5	CASSSSGRETQYF
TRBV5-6	.	TRBJ2-5	CASSRKETQYF
TRBV6-1	.	TRBJ1-1	CASSGRTNALTEAFF
TRBV29-1	.	TRBJ2-7	CSVAVSGGSYEQYF
TRBV11-2	once	TRBJ2-4	CASSLEGGRLKNIQYF
TRBV30	.	TRBJ1-2	CAWSTGQRGVYGYTF
TRBV4-1	.	TRBJ2-3	CASSQATTGARGTDTQYF
TRBV6-6	.	TRBJ1-5	CASSYGRGGNQPQHF
TRBV18	.	TRBJ1-3	CASSPQYSRSGNTIYF
TRBV27	.	TRBJ1-5	CASSLQGSGNQPQHF
TRBV29-1	.	TRBJ2-1	CSEIRASSYNEQFF
TRBV10-3	.	TRBJ1-1	CAISESTIRGTSEAFF
TRBV27	.	TRBJ1-2	CASTTATLGGYTF
TRBV6-5	once	TRBJ2-3	CASSSRTGGGTDTQYF
TRBV11-3	.	TRBJ2-2	CASRGTHDSGELFF
TRBV7-5	.	TRBJ2-2	CVRSFHGRRDTGELFF
TRBV19	.	TRBJ1-6	CASSASRGSPLHF
TRBV6-1	.	TRBJ1-4	CASRGYEKLFF
TRBV7-3	.	TRBJ2-1	CASSLGAAYNEQFF
TRBV30	.	TRBJ2-7	CAWSKGSVNEQYF
TRBV6-1	.	TRBJ1-5	CASRDTGYSNQPQHF
TRBV30	.	TRBJ2-7	CAWSVLGTPFTYEQYF
TRBV6-1	.	.	CASITPTSISYEQYF
TRBV18	.	TRBJ2-1	CASSPPWDRGAYNEQFF
TRBV19	few	TRBJ1-3	CASRSTTANSGNTIYF
TRBV11-3	.	TRBJ2-3	CASSLVGSTDTQYF